The text below deals with one T cell receptor (beta chain). A multiplex PCR was run with 60 Vbeta primers and 13 Jbeta primers. Assay: immunoSEQ multiplex PCR; the TCRdb copy retains only in-frame clones and omits some. Of about 140,000 clones in the sample, around 75% were seen once. The data are from a study of cytomegalovirus exposure and HLA in healthy donors. The CDR3 runs to 14 residues. V dropped 0 bases and J dropped 13 bases, with 13 bases sitting between them. Per the germline V gene, CDR1 is LNHNV and CDR2 is YYDKDF (reference sequence). The sequenced sample consisted of PBMCs. V is TRBV15 and J is TRBJ1-6, with D possibly TRBD1 on 5 matching bases. The clonotype was recovered from a man aged 35 to 55 in good health and CMV-seronegative. CDR3 in amino acids: CATSRDQGREPLHF. CDR3 in DNA: TGTGCCACCAGCAGAGATCAGGGCCGAGAGCCCCTCCACTTT.